This note documents a single TCR beta chain sequence. This clonotype has ten or more counts. The antigen this receptor binds is unknown. Qualities for individual bases were not recorded, and no much larger clone is one base off. The source of the sample is a study of T cells in Graves' hyperthyroidism and ophthalmopathy (dated by TCRdb to the late 2010s). A note on the overall study: Peripheral blood was collected at initial diagnosis, before any treatment. To identify distinguishing TCR V-J signatures, a discovery cohort of 90 to 100 patients was used, comprising 40 to 45 with Graves' ophthalmopathy and 55 to 65 with stable Graves' hyperthyroidism. Whether ophthalmopathy could be predicted prospectively was tested in an independent validation cohort made up of 18 to 20 hyperthyroidism patients plus 17 patients who later progressed to ophthalmopathy. For training and testing, the approximately 92 patients in the discovery cohort were randomly divided in a 7:3 ratio. In addition, the study compared T-cell repertoires in thyroid tissue and in blood from roughly 6 Graves' hyperthyroidism patients. After blood sampling, hyperthyroidism patients were treated with methimazole at a starting dose of 30 mg daily, and ophthalmopathy patients were treated with high-dose intravenous methylprednisolone. TCR Vbeta CDR3 sequencing of 140 or so peripheral blood samples (about 45 ophthalmopathy, 75 hyperthyroidism and roughly 17 progressor patients) is reported in the paper.

Summary of the overall study and its limitations: Sample size was not statistically predetermined, and blinding of investigators to group allocation was not performed. In validation, the model predicted progression to ophthalmopathy with over 65% sensitivity and around 72% specificity, a median of 6.5 months before onset. A model built on a 13 V-J signature distinguished ophthalmopathy from stable hyperthyroidism, reaching about 88% sensitivity and about 81% specificity in cross-validation and 80%/75% in testing. Most expanded thyroid clonotypes (frequency above 0.001) were also detected in blood, suggesting blood repertoires may reflect thyroid immune responses.

Graves' hyperthyroidism was defined as stable when no progression to ophthalmopathy occurred over 18 months of follow-up. Hyperthyroidism patients were newly diagnosed, with disease duration under 2 months, and aged 18 to 65 years. Any patient with an uncontrolled infection, another autoimmune disease, pregnancy or lactation was excluded. Diagnoses were established on the basis of clinical symptoms, serum thyroxine and TRAb, thyroid ultrasound, and orbital computed tomography. PBMCs were isolated from approximately 10 ml of fresh peripheral blood by Ficoll-Paque density gradient centrifugation. Total RNA was extracted with Trizol reagent, and quality was checked on an Agilent 2100 Bioanalyzer. The TCR beta CDR3 regions were amplified from RNA transcripts. The TCR CDR3 was subjected to a first round of RT-PCR using the HTBI primer set and the Qiagen OneStep RT-PCR kit. A second multiplex PCR round built the libraries, followed by size selection and purification. The libraries were sequenced on an Illumina HiSeq2000 using paired-end 100 bp reads. Per the original workflow: SOAPnuke was used to process the raw data, removing reads that contained adapters or uncalled bases, had a mean Phred below 15, or lacked an exact match to the constant primer or identifier. High-quality paired reads were merged using COPE v1.2.5, and each unique nucleotide sequence was defined as a clonotype. Clonotypes were aligned to IMGT TRBV, TRBD and TRBJ reference segments using MiTCR v1.1. The analysis was restricted to V-J combinations with a frequency above 0.0001, which together covered 99% to 99.2% of the repertoires. The TCS score was defined as F50 (clonal expansion) divided by E x V (chaos), with BLOSUM62-based TCRdist calculated between CDR3 peptides within each V-J. Welch's t-statistics and random forest reduced around 510 V-J features to under 15, which were used in a naive Bayes classifier (R e1071). TCRdb reprocessing: public reads trimmed at Q25 with fastp, clones called with MiXCR, in-frame beta chains kept. For every CDR3 protein sequence, its rows merge into one entry that carries the most common genes and DNA. TCRdb's processing, not the authors', yielded these V and J calls. This sample lists some 720,000 distinct CDR3 sequences; around 15% were detected once. The top ten clones comprise about 8.4% of the sample.

The TCR sequence derives from a young man with Graves' hyperthyroidism. Sequencing was performed on blood.

The CDR3 protein sequence reads: CATSDTLQETQYF. At the DNA level, the sequence is TGTGCCACCAGTGATACCCTCCAAGAGACCCAGTACTTC. The chain is made from TRBV24-1 and TRBJ2-5, with the D gene uncertain. The CDR3 holds 13 amino acids from the cysteine to the phenylalanine. Only the CDR3 region is kept as DNA, spanning 39 bases read in frame from base 1. Reading the germline V gene gives CDR1 KGHDR and CDR2 SFDVKD. V loses 3 bases of germline sequence and J loses 1 base, and the interval between the two ends is 5 bases.